The T cell receptor beta chain described here comes from a study of beta chain features in type 1 diabetes. Notes on the study in general: Shorter TCRB CDR3s, moderately but significantly so, were found in Type 1 diabetes patients in all four CD4+ subsets.

This clone turned up a few times. Its antigen remains unidentified. The study reverse transcribed the entire isolated RNA, so it sequenced expressed TCRB transcripts. Profiled with immunoSEQ multiplex PCR; TCRdb holds only in-frame clones, not every one. This table has roughly 700,000 clones, over 10% appearing once. Germline V lookup: CDR1 SGHRS, CDR2 YFSETQ. This CDR3 contains 15 residues. Trimming took 4 bases from V and 4 from J; bases not matched to a gene: 8. The material sequenced was naive CD4+ T cells from blood. The chain joins TRBV5-1 to TRBJ1-1; 9 nucleotides match TRBD1. The sequence was collected from a man younger than 35 with type 1 diabetes. The CDR3 region is CASSKEGQGFTEAFF. Written as DNA, the CDR3 is TGCGCCAGCAGCAAAGAGGGACAGGGCTTCACTGAAGCTTTCTTT.